This T cell receptor (beta chain) was found in a study of glioma-infiltrating T cells. Study-level results: Gliomas, especially low-grade, showed above-expected tissue-blood divergence; non-neoplastic patients showed below. Only very few CDR3 sequences appeared in both tissue and blood.

Remarks on this clonotype: Its antigen is not known.

The iRepertoire nested amplicon-rescue multiplex PCR amplified TCR alpha and beta CDR3s from RNA. Tissue mRNA or PBMC total RNA, roughly 85-450 ng, went into one-step reverse transcription and amplification. Via MiXCR, TCRdb re-called the multiplex PCR reads, giving one row per CDR3 protein. The sample gives around 90,000 distinct CDR3 sequences, approximately 42% of which show up once; around two fifths is in the top ten. V was trimmed by 0 bases and J by 0 bases, leaving 17 bases between them. The CDR3 extends over 17 amino acids. The V gene's germline CDR1 is GTSNPN and CDR2 SVGIG (reference sequence).

The rearrangement links TRBV30 to TRBJ1-1; no clear D gene. This clonotype was sampled from a human donor with low-grade glioma or glioblastoma, undergoing nonglioma brain surgery, or in good health (not recorded which). The sequenced sample was glioma tissue, nonneoplastic brain tissue, or PBMCs (not recorded which). CDR3 bases: TGTGCCTGGAGTGTACCGTCGCCGAGGTTAATGAACACTGAAGCTTTCTTT. The encoded protein is CAWSVPSPRLMNTEAFF.